This record covers a single TCR beta chain. Its target is not known. Germline V lookup: CDR1 MGHDK, CDR2 SYGVNS. This CDR3 is built from 15 residues. The germline V and J ends were trimmed by 3 bases and 5 bases, with 15 bases remaining between them. The data originate from a study of cytomegalovirus exposure and HLA in healthy donors. Points from the study as a whole: DRB1 showed the most TCR associations and HLA-C the fewest in a later analysis, as rates varied by HLA locus. Most sequenced TCRs were rare (though some public TCRs occurred in many donors). In an earlier analysis, productive rearrangement rates for most beta V segments clustered near 87% or 30%.

PCR primers comprised 60 Vbeta and 13 Jbeta primers. Sequenced by immunoSEQ multiplex PCR; TCRdb stores in-frame clones only, minus some. The sample lists about 200,000 clones, nearly 80% occurring once. The gene calls are TRBV25-1 and TRBJ2-3, with D perhaps matching TRBD2 (6 bases). Sequenced input: PBMCs. The receptor comes from a man younger than 35 in good health and CMV-seronegative. CDR3: CASSDWAGRGDTQYF. The CDR3 nucleotides are TGTGCCAGCAGTGACTGGGCGGGACGGGGAGATACGCAGTATTTT.